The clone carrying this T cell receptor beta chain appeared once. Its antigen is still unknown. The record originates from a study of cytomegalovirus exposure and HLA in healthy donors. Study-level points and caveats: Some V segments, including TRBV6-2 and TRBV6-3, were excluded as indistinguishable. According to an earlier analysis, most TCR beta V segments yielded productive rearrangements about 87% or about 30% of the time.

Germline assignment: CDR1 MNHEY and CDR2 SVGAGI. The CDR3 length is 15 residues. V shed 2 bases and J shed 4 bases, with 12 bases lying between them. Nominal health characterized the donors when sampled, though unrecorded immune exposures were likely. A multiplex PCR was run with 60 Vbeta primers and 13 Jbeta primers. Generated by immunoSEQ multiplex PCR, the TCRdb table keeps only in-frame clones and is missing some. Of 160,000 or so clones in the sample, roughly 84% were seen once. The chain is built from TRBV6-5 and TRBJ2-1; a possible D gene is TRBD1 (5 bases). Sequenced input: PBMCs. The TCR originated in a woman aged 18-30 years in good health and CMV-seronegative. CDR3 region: CASSYGQGLYNEQFF. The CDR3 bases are TGTGCCAGCAGTTACGGGCAGGGTCTTTACAATGAGCAGTTCTTC.